This TCR beta chain was captured by sequencing in a study of T cell changes during pregnancy in multiple sclerosis. Sequencing was performed with immunoSEQ multiplex PCR; in TCRdb, only in-frame clones are kept and a portion is missing. The sample carries about 30,000 clones, 90% to 95% recorded once. CDR3 size: 16 residues. CDR1 WNHNN and CDR2 SYGVQD come from the germline V gene (reference sequence). Unmatched junction bases numbered 9, after V lost 3 bases and J lost 3 bases. The chain recombines TRBV10-1 with TRBJ2-7, with 9 bases lining up with TRBD1. This sequence originates from a female donor with multiple sclerosis, enrolled in a pregnancy study. The sequenced sample was CD4+ T cells from peripheral blood mononuclear cells, obtained after pregnancy. The chain's CDR3 is CASSEYRDRDDYEQYF. The DNA of the CDR3 is TGCGCCAGCAGTGAATACCGGGACAGGGATGACTACGAGCAGTACTTC.